This passage covers 29 T cell receptor beta chains from one sample sequenced in a study of T cell changes during pregnancy in multiple sclerosis. Using immunoSEQ multiplex PCR, the repertoire was profiled, and TCRdb retains in-frame clones only, with some absent. The table includes around 88,000 clones, about 90% detected once. This specimen was peripheral blood, taken after pregnancy. The receptors derive from a female donor in good health, enrolled as a control in a pregnancy study.

This clone has just a few counts. J is TRBJ2-1 and V is TRBV30, with D possibly being TRBD1 (5 bases). The germline V gene has CDR1 GTSNPN and CDR2 SVGIG (reference sequence). The V end lost 3 bases, the J end lost 15 bases, and 18 bases lay between the germline ends. CDR3 length: 12 residues. CDR3 region: CAWSSGPVESFF. The CDR3 coding sequence is TGTGCCTGGAGCTCAGGGCCCGTAGAGTCGTTCTTC.

V gene TRBV19 combines with J gene TRBJ2-2; 9 positions match TRBD1. The junction had 3 bases not matched to a gene; V was cut back by 3 bases and J by 4 bases. This CDR3 is built from 15 residues. The germline gives CDR1 LNHDA, CDR2 SQIVND (reference sequence). DNA for the CDR3: TGTGCCAGTAGTATTAGGACAGGGGCCACCGGGGAGCTGTTTTTT. Its protein product is CASSIRTGATGELFF.

The chain has TRBV19 and TRBJ1-2; no clear D. Germline V gene sequence: CDR1 LNHDA, CDR2 SQIVND (reference sequence). The CDR3 runs 13 residues. The V gene lost 7 bases and the J gene lost 7 bases, with 16 bases spanning the gap. The CDR3 loop is CASISLRDGGYTF. Written as DNA, the CDR3 is TGTGCCAGTATCTCCCTGAGGGATGGTGGCTACACCTTC.

This sequence joins TRBV10-3 and TRBJ1-2; D remains unclear. The CDR3 loop spans 15 amino acids. Germline assignment: CDR1 ENHRY and CDR2 SYGVKD. Trimming removed 3 bases from V and 2 bases from J, with 13 bases in between. The CDR3 reads CAISDLRVPNYGYTF. The CDR3 DNA is TGTGCCATCAGTGATCTCCGGGTCCCAAACTATGGCTACACCTTC.

V gene TRBV6-6 combines with J gene TRBJ1-6; D is possibly TRBD1 (6 bases). CDR3 length equals 15 residues. V lost 0 bases and J 9 bases, leaving 12 bases between the germline ends. Germline values: CDR1 MNHNY, CDR2 SVGAGI (reference sequence). The CDR3 loop reads CASSYSRQGSSPLHF. CDR3 nucleotides: TGTGCCAGCAGTTACTCGAGGCAGGGGAGTTCACCCCTCCACTTT.

This chain joins TRBV28 and TRBJ1-1, with 7 bases lining up with TRBD1. CDR1 is MDHEN and CDR2 is SYDVKM in the germline V gene. The trim removed 2 bases at V and 8 bases at J, leaving 11 bases unmatched. CDR3 size: 15 residues. CDR3 sequence (DNA): TGTGCCAGCAGTTTACTACCTAACGACAGGGAGGAAGCTTTCTTT. This codes for CASSLLPNDREEAFF.

The rearrangement links TRBV5-6 to TRBJ2-2; possible D gene TRBD1, 6 bases. Germline-derived CDR1 and CDR2 are SGHDT and YYEEEE. V shed 0 bases and J shed 6 bases, with 12 bases lying between them. This CDR3 is 15 amino acids long. The CDR3 spells CASSLGSGVAGELFF. The CDR3 nucleotides read TGTGCCAGCAGCTTGGGGTCAGGGGTGGCCGGGGAGCTGTTTTTT.

The J gene is TRBJ2-7, the V gene TRBV12-5, with 7 bases lining up with TRBD1. The V gene end was trimmed by 3 bases and the J gene end by 6 bases; junction bases not matched to a gene: 11. Per the germline V gene, CDR1 is LGHNT and CDR2 is FRNRAP. There are 15 residues in the CDR3. This chain's CDR3 is CASGFLGGPATEQYF. The DNA for the CDR3 is TGTGCTAGTGGTTTTCTAGGGGGCCCAGCGACCGAGCAGTACTTC.

This clone appeared once. V usage is TRBV11-2 and J usage is TRBJ2-1, with D perhaps matching TRBD2 (6 bases). In germline, CDR1 is SGHAT, CDR2 FQNNGV. This CDR3 spans 17 amino acids. Deletions cut 5 bases from V and 6 bases from J, with 23 bases between. Here the CDR3 DNA reads TGTGCCAGCAGCCAAAGACCCCGGGCGGGACGCGGCAATGAGCAGTTCTTC. Translated: CASSQRPRAGRGNEQFF.

The rearrangement uses TRBV6-5 and TRBJ1-5; a weak D match, TRBD1 (5 bases). Germline assignment: CDR1 MNHEY and CDR2 SVGAGI. Deletions cut 4 bases from V and 1 base from J, with 11 bases between. This CDR3 comprises 15 residues. The CDR3 bases are TGTGCCAGCAGTTTTTCCGGGGGAAGCAATCAGCCCCAGCATTTT. As protein: CASSFSGGSNQPQHF.

V usage is TRBV9 and J usage is TRBJ2-1; TRBD1 is a possible D gene (6 bases). This CDR3 contains 13 residues. In germline, CDR1 is SGDLS, CDR2 YYNGEE. Trimming took 6 bases from V and 7 from J, leaving 14 bases between them. The CDR3 sequence: CASNKDSQNEQFF. In DNA, the CDR3 is TGTGCCAGCAACAAGGACAGTCAAAATGAGCAGTTCTTC.

The table lists this clone with a count of one. The rearrangement joins TRBV5-1 to TRBJ2-1, with D unresolved. Trimming shortened V by 0 bases and J by 2 bases, and 9 bases separated the two germline ends. The CDR3 contains 15 residues. The germline CDR1 and CDR2 sequences are SGHRS and YFSETQ. CDR3 protein: CASSLERYTYNEQFF. CDR3 in DNA: TGCGCCAGCAGCTTGGAGAGGTATACCTACAATGAGCAGTTCTTC.

The V and J genes are TRBV28 and TRBJ2-4; 11 positions agree with TRBD2. The length of the CDR3 is 19 residues. In germline, CDR1 is MDHEN, CDR2 SYDVKM. Trimming took 5 bases from V and 0 from J; bases not matched to a gene: 12. Written as DNA, the CDR3 is TGTGCCAGCAGTCCCCACAAGGGACTAGCGGTTCTAGCCAAAAACATTCAGTACTTC. Translating gives CASSPHKGLAVLAKNIQYF.

This chain connects TRBV18 to TRBJ1-2; D call uncertain. Trimming cost V 2 bases and J 7 bases, with 14 bases left between them. CDR1 and CDR2 (germline): KGHSH, LQKENI. This CDR3 has 14 residues. As DNA, the CDR3 is TGTGCCAGCTCACCAGGGGAGAAGTCGGGTGGCTACACCTTC. It yields the protein CASSPGEKSGGYTF.

The J gene is TRBJ2-3, the V gene TRBV9; TRBD2 might be the D (6 bases). Trimming took off 3 bases at V and 1 base at J, with 9 bases between the two ends. Germline CDR1 is SGDLS and CDR2 is YYNGEE. This CDR3 spans 14 amino acids. The chain's CDR3 is CASSGGDGTDTQYF. The DNA of the CDR3 is TGTGCCAGCAGCGGGGGGGACGGCACAGATACGCAGTATTTT.

CDR3 bases: TGCAGCGTTGGTTTGAGCTCTTCTAACTATGGCTACACCTTC. This gives the protein CSVGLSSSNYGYTF. This chain joins TRBV29-1 and TRBJ1-2, with no clear D. The germline gives CDR1 SQVTM, CDR2 ANQGSEA. Between the trimmed V and J ends, which lost 4 bases and 0 bases, there was a span of 12 bases. The CDR3 length is 14 residues. The full variable domain, completed using reference TRBV29-1 and TRBJ1-2, is SAVISQKPSRDICQRGTSLTIQCQVDSQVTMMFWYRQQPGQSLTLIATANQGSEATYESGFVIDKFPISRPNLTFSTLTVSNMSPEDSSIYLCSVGLSSSNYGYTFGSGTRLTVV.

The chain carries TRBV2 and TRBJ2-1; the match to TRBD1 covers 7 bases. The CDR3 totals 15 residues. CDR1 and CDR2 (germline): SNHLY, FYNNEI. V was clipped by 6 bases and J by 5 bases; unmatched bases: 10. CDR3 nucleotide sequence: TGTGCCAGCAGGGATCGGGACAGAAAAAACAATGAGCAGTTCTTC. This codes for CASRDRDRKNNEQFF.

The CDR3 reads CASSFIALQNVLTF. The CDR3 nucleotides are TGTGCCAGCAGTTTTATCGCGCTTCAAAACGTCCTGACTTTC. The J gene is TRBJ2-6, the V gene TRBV28; D gene unclear. CDR3 length: 14 residues. Germline CDR1 MDHEN, CDR2 SYDVKM. V was pared by 3 bases and J by 10 bases, with 13 bases between.

The V and J genes are TRBV14 and TRBJ1-1; a possible D gene is TRBD1 (5 bases). The CDR3 has 19 residues. Germline assignment: CDR1 SGHDN and CDR2 FVKESK. The V end lost 6 bases, the J end lost 1 base, and 27 bases lay between the germline ends. The CDR3: CASSLRDNGAPKQNTEAFF. The CDR3 DNA reads TGTGCCAGCAGTCTTCGTGACAATGGGGCACCCAAACAGAACACTGAAGCTTTCTTT.

CDR3 region: CASSLIRGQGRGLLGGYTF. As DNA, the CDR3 is TGTGCCAGCAGCTTAATACGCGGTCAAGGCAGGGGCCTCCTGGGGGGCTACACCTTC. The V gene is TRBV7-9, the J gene TRBJ1-2; tentative D call: TRBD1 (6 bases). In germline, CDR1 is SEHNR, CDR2 FQNEAQ (reference sequence). CDR3 length equals 19 residues. Trimming removed 2 bases at V and 8 bases at J, with 30 bases between.

The chain joins TRBV2 to TRBJ2-7, with D possibly matching TRBD2 (6 bases). The CDR3 is 16 residues long. The ends were cut back, 8 bases at V and 4 bases at J, with 24 bases in the middle. In germline, CDR1 is SNHLY, CDR2 FYNNEI. The DNA for the CDR3 is TGTGCCAGCGGGGGAGTGATTAGGGGAGGCGTGTACGAGCAGTACTTC. Its translation is CASGGVIRGGVYEQYF.

This chain connects TRBV6-5 to TRBJ1-6; D gene unclear. Trimming removed 6 bases from V and 10 bases from J, with 16 bases in between. The CDR3 extends over 14 amino acids. Germline V gene data show CDR1 as MNHEY and CDR2 as SVGAGI. In nucleotides, the CDR3 is TGTGCCAGCAGCCCCCCCCCACCGGGATCACCCCTCCACTTT. It encodes CASSPPPPGSPLHF.

CDR3 bases: TGTGCCAGCAGTCCGAAACCCCCCTTCAGGGGCGGCTCCCAGCCCCAGCATTTT. Its protein product is CASSPKPPFRGGSQPQHF. V is TRBV28 and J is TRBJ1-5; D possibly corresponds to TRBD1 (6 bases). CDR1 is MDHEN and CDR2 is SYDVKM in the germline V gene. Trimming cost V 5 bases and J 7 bases, with 27 bases left between them. This CDR3 spans 18 amino acids.

This clone was recorded only once. The CDR3 DNA reads as TGTGCCAGCAGTGGGACTAGCGGGAACACCGGGGAGCTGTTTTTT. It codes for CASSGTSGNTGELFF. The genes are TRBV6-4 and TRBJ2-2; 10 bases map to TRBD2. CDR1 is MRHNA and CDR2 is SNTAGT in the germline V gene. The CDR3 extends over 15 amino acids. V gave up 4 bases and J gave up 1 base; unmatched junction bases: 0.

The rearrangement uses TRBV30 and TRBJ2-7, with D possibly being TRBD1 (6 bases). Per germline, CDR1 GTSNPN and CDR2 SVGIG (reference sequence). The CDR3 runs 13 residues. The V end was cut by 4 bases, the J end by 3 bases, with 13 bases between. CDR3 nucleotides: TGTGCCTGGACTAGGGGGAACAGCTACGAGCAGTACTTC. This encodes CAWTRGNSYEQYF.

J is TRBJ1-2 and V is TRBV29-1; possible D gene TRBD1, 5 bases. The CDR3 is made up of 13 amino acids. The germline V gene encodes CDR1 SQVTM and CDR2 ANQGSEA. Trimming removed 7 bases at V and 3 bases at J, with 15 bases between. Written as DNA, the CDR3 is TGCAGCGCCCTGACAGCCGGAGACTATGGCTACACCTTC. It is translated as CSALTAGDYGYTF.

The chain is built from TRBV27 and TRBJ1-5; no clear D. The CDR3 is 15 residues long. V was clipped by 3 bases and J by 6 bases, with 15 bases between them. Germline V gene data show CDR1 as MNHEY and CDR2 as SMNVEV (reference sequence). CDR3 residues: CASSLGYGEGQPQHF. In nucleotides, the CDR3 is TGTGCCAGCAGTTTGGGGTACGGGGAAGGTCAGCCCCAGCATTTT.

The chain recombines TRBV7-9 with TRBJ2-1; 13 bases are a match to TRBD2. Germline assignment: CDR1 SEHNR and CDR2 FQNEAQ (reference sequence). The CDR3 totals 14 residues. The ends lost 2 bases at V and 10 bases at J; junction bases unmatched: 2. CDR3: CASSLPGLAGEQFF. Here the CDR3 DNA reads TGTGCCAGCAGCTTACCGGGACTAGCGGGAGAGCAGTTCTTC.

The chain links TRBV2 to TRBJ1-1; no firm D call. The CDR3 has 14 amino acids. From germline, CDR1 is SNHLY and CDR2 FYNNEI. V lost 6 bases to trimming and J lost 4 bases, with 15 bases between them. The CDR3 region has the DNA TGTGCCAGCAGCTCCAGGCAAGAGGGCACTGAAGCTTTCTTT. Its protein is CASSSRQEGTEAFF.